This is a list of T cell receptor beta chains from one sample in a study of T cell responses to AZD1222 COVID-19 vaccine. Produced via immunoSEQ multiplex PCR; TCRdb's table is partial and in-frame only. The sample records 120,000 or so clones, more than 80% being singletons. The source was peripheral blood, collected on day 0 of AZD1222 vaccination. The receptors were sampled from an adult in good health. The CDR3 runs from the conserved cysteine through the conserved F or W. The order of the fields is J gene, D gene, V gene, clone size, CDR3 DNA, CDR3 protein. The D gene is left open where the match is weak. Not every row has a clone size; where given, it reads once, few, many or a size class.

TRBJ2-7,TRBD2,TRBV7-2,NA,TGTGCCAGCAGCTTAAGGACTAGCGGGAGGGCTTCCGTCTACGAGCAGTACTTC,CASSLRTSGRASVYEQYF
TRBJ1-1,NA,TRBV28,NA,TGTGCCATCCTCCCGGGGGGCGGAATGAACACTGAAGCTTTCTTT,CAILPGGGMNTEAFF
TRBJ1-4,NA,TRBV28,NA,TGTGCCAGCAGTTTAGTAACAGGGTCCGAAAAACTGTTTTTT,CASSLVTGSEKLFF
TRBJ2-1,NA,TRBV9,NA,TGTGCCAGCAGCGCAATCACCGGAGGCACTGAGCAGTTCTTC,CASSAITGGTEQFF
TRBJ2-7,TRBD1,TRBV5-1,NA,TGCGCCAGCAGCTGGGGGACAGTCGGCTCCTACGAGCAGTACTTC,CASSWGTVGSYEQYF
TRBJ2-3,NA,TRBV4-2,once,TGTGCCAGCAGCCAATCCCCCATTACAGATACGCAGTATTTT,CASSQSPITDTQYF
TRBJ2-1,TRBD2,TRBV9,NA,TGTGCCAGCAGCGTACTTGGCGGGAGGACGGGAAATGAGCAGTTCTTC,CASSVLGGRTGNEQFF
TRBJ2-7,NA,TRBV9,few,TGTGCCAGCAGCGTAGCTTTAGGCTCCTACGAGCAGTACTTC,CASSVALGSYEQYF
TRBJ1-2,TRBD1,TRBV2,NA,TGTGCCAGGGACAGGGCGAATGGCTACACCTTC,CARDRANGYTF
TRBJ2-1,NA,TRBV19,NA,TGTGCCAGTAGGCCATCAGGACAGATATCCTACAATGAGCAGTTCTTC,CASRPSGQISYNEQFF
TRBJ2-6,NA,TRBV5-6,NA,TGTGCCAGCACCCTGGGGGGTCCCTACCTCGACTCTGGGGCCAACGTCCTGACTTTC,CASTLGGPYLDSGANVLTF
TRBJ2-7,TRBD1,TRBV3-1/TRBV3-2,NA,TGTGCCAGCAGCCCTCTGGACAGGGCCCACGAGCAGTACTTC,CASSPLDRAHEQYF
TRBJ2-1,TRBD2,TRBV5-4,once,TGTGCCAGTGGACTAGCGGGGGAGGATGAGCAGTTCTTC,CASGLAGEDEQFF
TRBJ1-5,NA,TRBV19,NA,TGTGCCAGTAGTATCTCGGGGCAGCTTGAGCCCCAGCATTTT,CASSISGQLEPQHF
TRBJ2-1,NA,TRBV7-3,few,TGTGCCAGCAGCTCCCCATATCTAGGGAATGAGCAGTTCTTC,CASSSPYLGNEQFF
TRBJ2-3,NA,TRBV7-3,NA,TGTGCCAGCAGCTTAAGCAGAAGCACAGATACGCAGTATTTT,CASSLSRSTDTQYF
TRBJ2-5,NA,TRBV5-4,NA,TGTGCCAGCAGCTCCGGGACCCAAGAGACCCAGTACTTC,CASSSGTQETQYF
TRBJ1-2,TRBD1,TRBV6-1,NA,TGTGGCACGGAGGGGACAGCGGGTTATGGCTACACCTTC,CGTEGTAGYGYTF
TRBJ2-7,TRBD2,TRBV3-1/TRBV3-2,once,TGTGCCAGCAGCCAACCGGGACTAGCGGGAGCCTCCTACGAGCAGTACTTC,CASSQPGLAGASYEQYF
TRBJ2-2,TRBD1,TRBV4-3,NA,TGCGCCAGCAGCCAAGATTGGGGACAGTACACCGGGGAGCTGTTTTTT,CASSQDWGQYTGELFF
TRBJ2-7,TRBD2,TRBV4-1,NA,TGCGCCAGCAGCCAAGATGATATCAGCGGGAGGGCCTACGAGCAGTACTTC,CASSQDDISGRAYEQYF
TRBJ2-7,NA,TRBV3-1/TRBV3-2,NA,TGTGCCAGCAGCCCCATCGGTCTACTCTACGAGCAGTACTTC,CASSPIGLLYEQYF
TRBJ2-1,NA,TRBV6-5,few,TGTGCCAGCAGTAAGGTAACGCATTCCTACAATGAGCAGTTCTTC,CASSKVTHSYNEQFF
TRBJ1-1,TRBD1,TRBV6-2/TRBV6-3,NA,TGTGCCAGCAGTTACGGCGACAGGGGGGCTTTCTTT,CASSYGDRGAFF
TRBJ1-1,NA,TRBV5-1,NA,TGCGCCAGCAGCTTCTCAGGGGCCCAGAGCACTGAAGCTTTCTTT,CASSFSGAQSTEAFF
TRBJ2-5,NA,TRBV9,NA,TGTGCCAGCAGCGCCCAAGAGACCCAGTACTTC,CASSAQETQYF
TRBJ2-1,TRBD2,TRBV30,NA,TGTGCCTGGAGTGTAACTAGCGGGAATGAGCAGTTCTTC,CAWSVTSGNEQFF
TRBJ1-6,NA,TRBV4-1,NA,TGCGCCAGCAGCCGGACAGTTGATAATTCACCCCTCCACTTT,CASSRTVDNSPLHF
TRBJ1-5,NA,TRBV10-2,NA,TGCGCCAGCAGTGAGTCATATAGCAATCAGCCCCAGCATTTT,CASSESYSNQPQHF
TRBJ1-6,NA,TRBV4-3,NA,TGCGCCAGCAGCCAAGAAGACAGGCGTAATTCACCCCTCCACTTT,CASSQEDRRNSPLHF
TRBJ2-2,NA,TRBV5-1,NA,TGCGCCAGCAGCCGGGGGCGCTCGAACACCGGGGAGCTGTTTTTT,CASSRGRSNTGELFF
TRBJ2-3,TRBD2,TRBV9,NA,TGTGCCAGCAGCGTAGGCGGGAGGGGTTCCACAGATACGCAGTATTTT,CASSVGGRGSTDTQYF
TRBJ1-3,TRBD1,TRBV2,NA,TGTGCCAGCAGTGAGCGACAGGGCTACTCTGGAAACACCATATATTTT,CASSERQGYSGNTIYF
TRBJ2-1,NA,TRBV7-9,NA,TGTGCCAGCAGCTTAGTGGTACTGGACAATGAGCAGTTCTTC,CASSLVVLDNEQFF
TRBJ2-2,NA,TRBV18,NA,TGTGCCAGCTCACCACAACTCTCAGGGAACACCGGGGAGCTGTTTTTT,CASSPQLSGNTGELFF
TRBJ1-1,NA,TRBV19,NA,TGTGCCAGTAGTATAATCCAGAACACTGAAGCTTTCTTT,CASSIIQNTEAFF
TRBJ1-3,TRBD1,TRBV5-1,NA,TGCGCCAGCAGCTTGGTGACAGGGGAATTATCAGGAAACACCATATATTTT,CASSLVTGELSGNTIYF
TRBJ2-1,TRBD1,TRBV7-3,NA,TGTGCCAGCAGCTTAAGACAGGGATACAATGAGCAGTTCTTC,CASSLRQGYNEQFF
TRBJ1-1,TRBD1,TRBV25-1,NA,TGTGCCACCACACAGGGGGCGCACACTGAAGCTTTCTTT,CATTQGAHTEAFF
TRBJ1-6,NA,TRBV3-1/TRBV3-2,NA,TGTGCCAGCGGCCAGCCTCGGGGTTCACCCCTCCACTTT,CASGQPRGSPLHF
TRBJ2-1,TRBD2,TRBV5-1,NA,TGCGCCAGCCGCCGGGGGGGCGTCGGGGACAATGAGCAGTTCTTC,CASRRGGVGDNEQFF
TRBJ2-7,NA,TRBV6-5,NA,TGTGCCAGCAGTTACGAACCCGACAGGAGGTACGAGCAGTACTTC,CASSYEPDRRYEQYF
TRBJ1-5,NA,TRBV9,NA,TGTGCCAGCAGCGCAAACTATGGAGAAGAGGGGCCCCAGCATTTT,CASSANYGEEGPQHF
TRBJ2-1,TRBD1,TRBV9,few,TGTGCCAGCAGCCTTCGGACAGGGGATAACAATGAGCAGTTCTTC,CASSLRTGDNNEQFF
TRBJ2-7,NA,TRBV6-1,NA,TGTGCCAGCAGTGAAGACGGACAGTTCTCCTACGAGCAGTACTTC,CASSEDGQFSYEQYF
TRBJ1-1,TRBD1,TRBV18,NA,TGTGCCAGCTCTTCAAGACAGGGCCCCAACACTGAAGCTTTCTTT,CASSSRQGPNTEAFF
TRBJ1-6,TRBD1,TRBV6-5,NA,TGTGCCAGCAGTTACGGACCGGACAGGGTGGCACCCCTCCACTTT,CASSYGPDRVAPLHF
TRBJ1-5,NA,TRBV21-1,NA,TGTGCCAGCAGCAAATCACCGACACATTATCAGCCCCAGCATTTT,CASSKSPTHYQPQHF
TRBJ1-3,NA,TRBV24-1,NA,TGTGCCACCAGTGAGGGGACGTTTTCTGGAAACACCATATATTTT,CATSEGTFSGNTIYF